This T cell receptor (beta chain) appears in the sequencing data of a study of CD8+ T cells in alopecia areata. Overall study findings and caveats: Scalp lesions, especially in alopecia totalis/universalis, had higher clonality than normal scalp. Mice showed TCR sharing more clearly than patients did, possibly owing to HLA. On tofacitinib, scalp clonality and expanded CD8+ clones among top 100 fell significantly.

Treatment of the sample: oral pan-JAK inhibitor, 5-10 mg twice daily. The sorting of PBMCs gave CD4+ and CD8+ T cells. This CDR3 contains 13 residues. The germline CDR1 and CDR2 sequences are SNHLY and FYNNEI. V lost 8 bases and J 4 bases, leaving 13 bases between the germline ends. Reverse transcribed after extraction, RNA yielded cDNA as the sequencing template. Assay: immunoSEQ multiplex PCR; the TCRdb copy retains only in-frame clones and omits some. The data show 190,000 or so clones, around 50% seen once. This clone was observed a handful of times. Its antigen is undetermined. The chain links TRBV2 to TRBJ2-3; D is perhaps TRBD2 (6 bases). This clonotype was obtained from a human donor with alopecia areata. Material: CD8+ T cells sorted from blood, obtained at week 24, from a patient treated with tofacitinib. CDR3 protein: CASPGEVADTQYF. The CDR3 DNA is TGTGCCAGCCCCGGGGAGGTCGCAGATACGCAGTATTTT.